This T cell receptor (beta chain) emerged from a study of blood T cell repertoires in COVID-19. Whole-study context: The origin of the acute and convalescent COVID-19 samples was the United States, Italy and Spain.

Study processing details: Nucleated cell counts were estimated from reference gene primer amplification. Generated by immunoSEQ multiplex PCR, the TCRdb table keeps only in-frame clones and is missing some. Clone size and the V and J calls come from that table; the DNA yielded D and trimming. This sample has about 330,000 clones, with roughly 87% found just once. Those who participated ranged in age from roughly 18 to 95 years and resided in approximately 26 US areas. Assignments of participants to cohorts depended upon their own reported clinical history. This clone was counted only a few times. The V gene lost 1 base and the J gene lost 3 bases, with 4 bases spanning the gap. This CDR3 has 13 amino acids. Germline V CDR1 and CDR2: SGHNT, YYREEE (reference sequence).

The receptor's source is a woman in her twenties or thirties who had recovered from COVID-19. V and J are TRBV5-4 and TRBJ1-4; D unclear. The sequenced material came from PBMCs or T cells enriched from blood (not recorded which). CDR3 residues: CASSLKPNEKLFF. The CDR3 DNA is TGTGCCAGCAGCTTGAAGCCTAATGAAAAACTGTTTTTT.